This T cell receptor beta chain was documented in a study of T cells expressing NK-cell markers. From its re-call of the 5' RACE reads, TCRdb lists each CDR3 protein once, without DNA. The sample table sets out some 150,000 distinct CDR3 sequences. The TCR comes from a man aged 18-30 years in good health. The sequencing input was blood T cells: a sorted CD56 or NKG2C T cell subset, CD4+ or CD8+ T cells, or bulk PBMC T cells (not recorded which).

The CDR3 loop reads CASSGAAQETQYF. The V and J genes are TRBV6-1 and TRBJ2-5; as DNA is missing, the TRBD1 call by TCRdb cannot be tested. Per germline, CDR1 MNHNS and CDR2 SASEGT. This CDR3 has 13 residues.